The 3 T cell receptor beta chains below were found in one sample sequenced in a study of T-cell memory formation after mild COVID-19. TCRdb reprocessed the 5' RACE reads with MiXCR, giving one entry per CDR3 protein. The sample lists around 130,000 distinct CDR3 sequences, 15% to 20% occurring once. Material: PBMCs or a T cell subset sorted from them (not recorded which). These receptors came from an adult woman who had mild COVID-19 (a few samples of this study predate the infection). Cell type and time point are not known.

The genes are TRBV25-1 and TRBJ2-7, with D possibly TRBD1 on 6 matching bases. The CDR3 totals 16 residues. Trimming took 4 bases from V and 2 from J, leaving 18 bases between them. The germline V gene encodes CDR1 MGHDK and CDR2 SYGVNS. CDR3 protein: CASSAYPGVKPYEQYF. The CDR3 DNA reads as TGTGCCAGCAGTGCCTACCCAGGGGTGAAGCCCTACGAGCAGTACTTC.

This clonotype was counted a few times. The chain combines TRBV12-3 or TRBV12-4 with TRBJ2-3, with D tentatively TRBD2 (7 bases). Trimming removed 4 bases from V and 2 bases from J, with 16 bases in between. The CDR3 has 16 residues. DNA of the CDR3: TGTGCCAGCAGTTCGATGGGCCGGGGGGCCACAGATACGCAGTATTTT. It encodes CASSSMGRGATDTQYF.

Only a few counts were recorded for this clonotype. The genes are TRBV5-1 and TRBJ2-7; TRBD2 agrees at 10 bases. Germline assignment: CDR1 SGHRS and CDR2 YFSETQ. This CDR3 has 16 residues. V trimming: 1 base; J trimming: 2 bases; junction bases outside the gene matches: 6. CDR3 coding DNA: TGCGCCAGCAGCTTGCATCCAAGCGGGAGGGCCTACGAGCAGTACTTC. Translation gives CASSLHPSGRAYEQYF.